The 27 T cell receptor beta chains in this list originate from one sample, sequenced in a study of cytomegalovirus exposure and HLA in healthy donors. Vbeta (60) and Jbeta (13) primers were used in the PCR. Clones were read by immunoSEQ multiplex PCR, and TCRdb kept only the in-frame ones, dropping some. The sample contains around 64,000 clones, about 77% of which appear only once. Sequencing used PBMCs. The receptors were gathered from a man in his thirties or forties in good health and CMV-seropositive.

This clone has more than one count but fewer than ten. V is TRBV5-4 and J is TRBJ2-2, with a tentative D call TRBD1 (5 bases). This CDR3 is 14 amino acids long. Germline CDR1 SGHNT, CDR2 YYREEE (reference sequence). Trimming left V 4 bases short and J 3 bases short, with 10 bases between. The CDR3 loop reads CASSQDSHTGELFF. CDR3 DNA sequence: TGTGCCAGCAGCCAAGACAGCCACACCGGGGAGCTGTTTTTT.

The table lists this clone with a few counts. The chain combines TRBV5-1 with TRBJ1-1; D perhaps matches TRBD1 (6 bases). The V gene lost 1 base and the J gene lost 4 bases, with 14 bases spanning the gap. Per germline, CDR1 SGHRS and CDR2 YFSETQ. This CDR3 region has 15 residues. As DNA, the CDR3 is TGCGCCAGCAGCTTGCAGGGTTGGGGGCCCACTGAAGCTTTCTTT. The encoded protein is CASSLQGWGPTEAFF.

The J gene is TRBJ1-4, the V gene TRBV10-3; D gene uncertain. This CDR3 has 15 residues. V lost 0 bases, J lost 4 bases, and 9 bases lay in between. Germline V gene data show CDR1 as ENHRY and CDR2 as SYGVKD. The CDR3 nucleotides read TGTGCCATCAGTGAGTCCGGGTCCTATAATGAAAAACTGTTTTTT. Its protein is CAISESGSYNEKLFF.

This rearrangement joins TRBV9 to TRBJ2-7; weak D call: TRBD2 (6 bases). Per the germline V gene, CDR1 is SGDLS and CDR2 is YYNGEE. The CDR3 consists of 14 residues. Between the trimmed V and J ends, which lost 3 bases and 6 bases, there was a span of 16 bases. This chain's CDR3 is CASSADGLGGEQYF. CDR3 in DNA: TGTGCCAGCAGCGCGGATGGTTTGGGGGGCGAGCAGTACTTC.

V usage is TRBV7-2 and J usage is TRBJ2-3, with D unclear. Looked up from germline, CDR1 is SGHTA and CDR2 is FQGNSA. Deletions cut 5 bases from V and 2 bases from J, with 11 bases between. The CDR3 is 14 residues long. CDR3 sequence reads: CASSLFGPTDTQYF. CDR3 nucleotides: TGTGCCAGCAGCCTTTTTGGCCCCACAGATACGCAGTATTTT.

This clone has just a few counts. The identical CDR3 is also encoded by other nucleotide sequences in the sample. The chain couples TRBV15 to TRBJ2-5, with D unresolved. The CDR3 runs 12 residues. V lost 0 bases, J lost 4 bases, and 3 bases lay in between. The germline gives CDR1 LNHNV, CDR2 YYDKDF (reference sequence). Here the CDR3 DNA reads TGTGCCACCAGCAGAGATATAGAGACCCAGTACTTC. As protein: CATSRDIETQYF.

This clone was detected only a few times. The V call is TRBV4-2, the J call TRBJ1-1; tentatively, D is TRBD1 (6 bases). The CDR3 is 15 residues long. The germline V and J ends were trimmed by 4 bases and 1 base, with 13 bases remaining between them. Germline V CDR1 and CDR2: LGHNA, YNFKEQ. The CDR3 sequence: CASSPMTGSNTEAFF. The CDR3 region has the DNA TGTGCCAGCAGCCCCATGACAGGTTCGAACACTGAAGCTTTCTTT.

This clone has just a few counts. The V and J genes are TRBV6-1 and TRBJ2-7; D might be TRBD1 (5 bases). CDR3 length: 15 amino acids. Trimming took off 3 bases at V and 1 base at J, with 13 bases between the two ends. Germline assignment: CDR1 MNHNS and CDR2 SASEGT. The CDR3 bases are TGTGCCAGCAGTGATCAGGGCCACGGATCCTACGAGCAGTACTTC. This codes for CASSDQGHGSYEQYF.

A single count supports this clone. The chain employs TRBV14 and TRBJ1-6; 10 nucleotides line up with TRBD1. The CDR3 has 14 residues. Germline CDR1 and CDR2: SGHDN and FVKESK. The V gene end was trimmed by 5 bases and the J gene end by 7 bases; junction bases not matched to a gene: 2. The chain's CDR3 is CASSDRGRNSPLHF. The CDR3 DNA reads TGTGCCAGCAGCGACAGGGGGCGGAATTCACCCCTCCACTTT.

The rearrangement uses TRBV28 and TRBJ2-7; TRBD2 is a possible D gene (6 bases). Trimming removed 5 bases at V and 7 bases at J, with 12 bases between. Germline V gives CDR1 MDHEN, CDR2 SYDVKM. The CDR3 runs 12 residues. CDR3 loop: CASSPLAREQYF. For the CDR3, the DNA is TGTGCCAGCAGTCCCCTAGCGAGGGAGCAGTACTTC. Based on the CDR3 plus reference TRBV28 and TRBJ2-7, the full variable domain is DVKVTQSSRYLVKRTGEKVFLECVQDMDHENMFWYRQDPGLGLRLIYFSYDVKMKEKGDIPEGYSVSREKKERFSLILESASTNQTSMYLCASSPLAREQYFGPGTRLTVT.

The chain links TRBV29-1 to TRBJ1-2, with TRBD1 matching over 10 bases. V lost 5 bases and J lost 0; bases outside the gene matches: 15. Germline CDR1 reads SQVTM; CDR2 reads ANQGSEA. This CDR3 has 18 residues. The CDR3 region is CSVLTGRDRGPSNYGYTF. The DNA of the CDR3 is TGCAGCGTTCTTACCGGTCGGGACAGGGGCCCCTCTAACTATGGCTACACCTTC.

This clone appeared a few times. This chain joins TRBV27 and TRBJ2-5; the D gene is possibly TRBD2 (7 bases). V lost 2 bases, J lost 9 bases, and 22 bases lay in between. The CDR3 sequence is 16 residues long. Germline V gives CDR1 MNHEY, CDR2 SMNVEV (reference sequence). CDR3 nucleotides: TGTGCCAGCAGTTTAGACCTCAGAGGGGAGGGGGGGGCCCAGTACTTC. It specifies CASSLDLRGEGGAQYF.

A single count supports this clone. This sequence joins TRBV7-2 and TRBJ2-2, with D unresolved. Germline assignment: CDR1 SGHTA and CDR2 FQGNSA. The CDR3 spans 13 residues. The germline V and J ends were trimmed by 3 bases and 7 bases, with 9 bases remaining between them. The CDR3: CASSFSVNGELFF. Written as DNA, the CDR3 is TGTGCCAGCAGCTTTTCGGTGAACGGGGAGCTGTTTTTT.

This clone was seen only a few times. This rearrangement joins TRBV7-2 to TRBJ2-3; a weak D match, TRBD2 (5 bases). V dropped 5 bases and J dropped 4 bases, with 10 bases sitting between them. The CDR3 length is 13 residues. Germline assignment: CDR1 SGHTA and CDR2 FQGNSA. This CDR3 reads CASSPQRADTQYF. The DNA of the CDR3 is TGTGCCAGCAGCCCACAGAGGGCAGATACGCAGTATTTT. Full variable domain (missing parts from reference TRBV7-2 and TRBJ2-3): GAGVSQSPSNKVTEKGKDVELRCDPISGHTALYWYRQSLGQGLEFLIYFQGNSAPDKSGLPSDRFSAERTGGSVSTLTIQRTQQEDSAVYLCASSPQRADTQYFGPGTRLTVL.

The V and J genes are TRBV5-6 and TRBJ1-2; D unclear. The CDR3 spans 14 residues. The germline V and J ends were trimmed by 2 bases and 5 bases, with 13 bases remaining between them. Germline values: CDR1 SGHDT, CDR2 YYEEEE. The CDR3 here is CASSLRRTEYGYTF. The CDR3 nucleotides read TGTGCCAGCAGCTTAAGGAGGACGGAATATGGCTACACCTTC.

The chain has TRBV14 and TRBJ2-4, with a tentative D call TRBD1 (6 bases). V was pared by 4 bases and J by 3 bases, with 10 bases between. This CDR3 has 14 amino acids. Germline V gene sequence: CDR1 SGHDN, CDR2 FVKESK. In DNA, the CDR3 is TGTGCCAGCAGCCCCACAGGGTTCAAAAACATTCAGTACTTC. It translates to CASSPTGFKNIQYF.

This rearrangement joins TRBV4-1 to TRBJ2-3; TRBD2 aligns across 10 bases. Germline V gene data show CDR1 as MGHRA and CDR2 as YSYEKL. CDR3 length: 17 amino acids. V gave up 4 bases and J gave up 3 bases; unmatched junction bases: 10. The DNA of the CDR3 is TGCGCCAGCAGCCTGGGGCAGGGACTAGCGACTACAGATACGCAGTATTTT. It is translated as CASSLGQGLATTDTQYF.

This clone was found a few times. The rearrangement links TRBV27 to TRBJ2-7; a possible D gene is TRBD1 (5 bases). The CDR3 is made up of 13 amino acids. With 3 bases removed from V and 3 bases from J, the gap between germline ends came to 9 bases. Germline CDR1 MNHEY, CDR2 SMNVEV (reference sequence). The CDR3 region has the DNA TGTGCCAGCAGTTTCTCAGGGAACTACGAGCAGTACTTC. Translated, it gives CASSFSGNYEQYF.

The V and J genes are TRBV23-1 and TRBJ1-1; possible D gene TRBD1, 5 bases. TRBV23-1 is an open reading frame, and its role is uncertain. V dropped 6 bases and J dropped 1 base, with 15 bases sitting between them. CDR3 length: 15 amino acids. The CDR3 sequence is CASRAGGAANTEAFF. In DNA form, the CDR3 reads TGCGCCAGCAGAGCGGGAGGGGCGGCGAACACTGAAGCTTTCTTT.

This sequence joins TRBV18 and TRBJ2-7; TRBD2 agrees at 7 bases. Germline V gives CDR1 KGHSH, CDR2 LQKENI. Unmatched junction bases numbered 0, after V lost 1 base and J lost 6 bases. The CDR3 sequence is 12 residues long. The CDR3 region is CASSPREGEQYF. The DNA for the CDR3 is TGTGCCAGCTCACCACGGGAGGGCGAGCAGTACTTC.

This clone showed up just once. The chain employs TRBV7-9 and TRBJ1-2; unclear D gene. V lost 1 base and J lost 0, with 9 bases in between. This CDR3 contains 15 residues. Germline V gene sequence: CDR1 SEHNR, CDR2 FQNEAQ (reference sequence). Here the CDR3 reads CASSLVTGSNYGYTF. The CDR3 bases are TGTGCCAGCAGCTTAGTAACGGGATCTAACTATGGCTACACCTTC.

V is TRBV7-3 and J is TRBJ1-1; 8 bases agree with TRBD1. Germline assignment: CDR1 SGHTA and CDR2 FQGTGA. J lost 5 bases, V lost 3 bases, and 8 bases had no gene match. The CDR3 sequence is 15 residues long. For the CDR3, the DNA is TGTGCCAGCAGCTTGACAGGGGCGGCGGGGACTGAAGCTTTCTTT. Its translation is CASSLTGAAGTEAFF. The whole variable domain, filled in from reference TRBV7-3 and TRBJ1-1, reads GAGVSQTPSNKVTEKGKYVELRCDPISGHTALYWYRQSLGQGPEFLIYFQGTGAADDSGLPNDRFFAVRPEGSVSTLKIQRTERGDSAVYLCASSLTGAAGTEAFFGQGTRLTVV.

CDR3 region: CASSAGLAGATVLVYEQYF. CDR3 coding DNA: TGCGCCAGCAGCGCAGGACTAGCGGGGGCCACAGTCCTAGTGTACGAGCAGTACTTC. The V and J genes are TRBV5-1 and TRBJ2-7, with 13 bases identical to TRBD2. Germline trimming cut 4 bases from V and 4 bases from J; bases unmatched to any gene: 17. This CDR3 has 19 residues. Germline values: CDR1 SGHRS, CDR2 YFSETQ.

The genes are TRBV5-1 and TRBJ2-2; the D gene is possibly TRBD2 (5 bases). Trimming shortened V by 3 bases and J by 4 bases, and 19 bases separated the two germline ends. Germline V gene lookup returns CDR1 SGHRS and CDR2 YFSETQ. CDR3 length equals 17 residues. The CDR3 region is CASSSLFGGSGTGELFF. As DNA, the CDR3 is TGCGCCAGCAGCTCCCTATTCGGAGGATCGGGCACCGGGGAGCTGTTTTTT.

The V call is TRBV5-1, the J call TRBJ2-3; 8 bases agree with TRBD1. This CDR3 is built from 15 residues. Germline trimming cut 4 bases from V and 2 bases from J; bases unmatched to any gene: 6. In germline, CDR1 is SGHRS, CDR2 YFSETQ. CDR3 nucleotides: TGCGCCAGCAGCCTGGACAGGGAATACACAGATACGCAGTATTTT. Translation: CASSLDREYTDTQYF. Full variable domain (missing parts from reference TRBV5-1 and TRBJ2-3): KAGVTQTPRYLIKTRGQQVTLSCSPISGHRSVSWYQQTPGQGLQFLFEYFSETQRNKGNFPGRFSGRQFSNSRSEMNVSTLELGDSALYLCASSLDREYTDTQYFGPGTRLTVL.

This clone was detected only once. This chain links TRBV11-2 with TRBJ2-1; D might be TRBD2 (6 bases). Trimming cost V 0 bases and J 14 bases, with 11 bases left between them. CDR1 SGHAT and CDR2 FQNNGV come from the germline V gene. This CDR3 comprises 12 residues. In DNA form, the CDR3 reads TGTGCCAGCAGCTTAGAGGAGGGTGGAAAGTTCTTC. This codes for CASSLEEGGKFF.

J is TRBJ2-7 and V is TRBV6-6; 12 bases map to TRBD2. V gave up 5 bases and J gave up 5 bases; unmatched junction bases: 4. Germline-derived CDR1 and CDR2 are MNHNY and SVGAGI (reference sequence). The CDR3 has 14 residues. The CDR3 bases are TGTGCCAGCAGTCCCCCTAGCGGGGGGGACGAGCAGTACTTC. Its translation: CASSPPSGGDEQYF.